One and the same sample provided the 17 T cell receptor beta chains below, sequenced in a study of CXCR3-negative and CXCR3-positive naive CD8 T cells. Through 5' RACE with UMI labels, the TRB cDNA libraries were prepared. TCRdb reprocessed the 5' RACE reads, with one entry per CDR3 protein and no DNA. The sample holds around 50,000 distinct CDR3 sequences. The sample consisted of naive CXCR3- CD8+ T cells from blood. The sample's subset: CD45RO-CCR7+CD27+CD95- naive CD8+ T cells lacking CXCR3 (TNR3-). These receptors all come from a human donor in good health. Some clones in this sample may be carry-over from other donors' samples.

This chain uses TRBV5-6 with TRBJ1-1. This CDR3 has 15 amino acids. Germline CDR1 and CDR2: SGHDT and YYEEEE. The CDR3 spells CASSLAGDRNTEAFF.

This rearrangement joins TRBV5-1 to TRBJ1-6; TCRdb calls TRBD1, which cannot be checked without DNA. This CDR3 contains 14 residues. Looked up from germline, CDR1 is SGHRS and CDR2 is YFSETQ. The CDR3 region is CASSPGQGNSPLHF.

The chain joins TRBV2 to TRBJ2-7; TCRdb returns TRBD1, unconfirmable since there is no DNA. The CDR3 has 16 residues. The V gene's germline CDR1 is SNHLY and CDR2 FYNNEI. The CDR3 is CASLGPRTVSTYEQYF.

The rearrangement uses TRBV24-1 and TRBJ2-2. CDR1 and CDR2 from the germline V gene are KGHDR and SFDVKD. This CDR3 spans 12 amino acids. CDR3 sequence: CATFSATGELFF.

The chain employs TRBV29-1 and TRBJ2-3; as DNA is missing, the TRBD1 call by TCRdb cannot be tested. Germline V gene lookup returns CDR1 SQVTM and CDR2 ANQGSEA. The CDR3 has 16 amino acids. The CDR3 sequence is CSVSAGIIDTTDTQYF.

The rearrangement uses TRBV15 and TRBJ2-2; TCRdb names TRBD1, which stays unverified in the absence of DNA. The CDR3 totals 16 residues. Germline assignment: CDR1 LNHNV and CDR2 YYDKDF (reference sequence). CDR3 residues: CATSKSPRGEVRELFF.

The chain links TRBV27 to TRBJ2-1. This CDR3 has 13 amino acids. The germline gives CDR1 MNHEY, CDR2 SMNVEV (reference sequence). CDR3 residues: CASSLARFVEQFF.

V gene TRBV20-1 combines with J gene TRBJ2-3; the TCRdb D gene call, TRBD1, has no DNA to confirm it. CDR1 is DFQATT and CDR2 is SNEGSKA in the germline V gene (reference sequence). The CDR3 length is 14 residues. The CDR3: CSARGQGALDTQYF.

The J gene is TRBJ2-1, the V gene TRBV23-1; lacking DNA, the TRBD2 call made by TCRdb goes unchecked. TRBV23-1 counts as an open reading frame of uncertain function. The CDR3 has 17 residues. The CDR3 reads CASSQSRREDSYNEQFF.

V and J are TRBV28 and TRBJ2-1. The CDR3 runs 13 residues. Germline CDR1 reads MDHEN; CDR2 reads SYDVKM. The CDR3 here is CASSLGGLPEQFF.

The chain carries TRBV20-1 and TRBJ1-5; the TCRdb D gene call, TRBD1, has no DNA to confirm it. The CDR3 runs to 15 residues. Germline CDR1 reads DFQATT; CDR2 reads SNEGSKA (reference sequence). The CDR3 reads CSARERGRINQPQHF.

CDR3 in amino acids: CASSHSTGELFF. The chain links TRBV4-3 to TRBJ2-2. Germline V gene sequence: CDR1 LGHNA, CDR2 YSLEER. The CDR3 runs 12 residues.

J is TRBJ1-3 and V is TRBV28. CDR3 size: 13 residues. From germline, CDR1 is MDHEN and CDR2 SYDVKM. The CDR3 loop is CASSFDSSNTIYF.

CDR3 in amino acids: CASIERFGGEQFF. The chain has TRBV19 and TRBJ2-1. Germline loops: CDR1 LNHDA, CDR2 SQIVND (reference sequence). This CDR3 contains 13 residues.

The genes are TRBV10-3 and TRBJ2-7; TCRdb reports TRBD2, a call that lacks DNA to check it against. The CDR3 runs to 15 residues. Germline V CDR1 and CDR2: ENHRY, SYGVKD. CDR3 region: CAISESILAGDGQYF.

The chain uses TRBV28 and TRBJ2-5; with no DNA, the TCRdb D assignment of TRBD1 cannot be verified. Germline assignment: CDR1 MDHEN and CDR2 SYDVKM. The CDR3 spans 15 residues. CDR3 in amino acids: CASSWNRDNQETQYF.

J is TRBJ2-5 and V is TRBV12-3 or TRBV12-4; TCRdb lists TRBD1, though no DNA is available to test this call. This CDR3 has 16 residues. The CDR3 reads CASSFGAAGKQETQYF.